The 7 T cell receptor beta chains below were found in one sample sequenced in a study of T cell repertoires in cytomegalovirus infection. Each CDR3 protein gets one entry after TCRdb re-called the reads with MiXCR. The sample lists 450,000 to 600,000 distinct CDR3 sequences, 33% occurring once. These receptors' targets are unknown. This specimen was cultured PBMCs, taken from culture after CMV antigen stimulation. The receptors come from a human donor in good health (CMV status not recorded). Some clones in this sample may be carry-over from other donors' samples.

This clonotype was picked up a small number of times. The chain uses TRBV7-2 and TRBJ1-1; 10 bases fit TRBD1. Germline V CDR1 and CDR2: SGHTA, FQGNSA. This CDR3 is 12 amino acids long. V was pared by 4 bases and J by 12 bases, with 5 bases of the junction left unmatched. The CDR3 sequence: CASSSGTGVTFF. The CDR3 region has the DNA TGTGCCAGCAGCTCCGGGACAGGGGTGACTTTCTTT.

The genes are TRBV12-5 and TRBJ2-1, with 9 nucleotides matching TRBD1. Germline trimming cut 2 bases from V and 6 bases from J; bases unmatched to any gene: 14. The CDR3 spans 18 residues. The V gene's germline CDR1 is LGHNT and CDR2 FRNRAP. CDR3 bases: TGTGCTAGTGGTTTGCCTCCGGGACAGGGATTGGTTTTCAATGAGCAGTTCTTC. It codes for CASGLPPGQGLVFNEQFF. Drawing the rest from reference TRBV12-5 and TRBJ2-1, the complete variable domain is DARVTQTPRHKVTEMGQEVTMRCQPILGHNTVFWYRQTMMQGLELLAYFRNRAPLDDSGMPKDRFSAEMPDATLATLKIQPSEPRDSAVYFCASGLPPGQGLVFNEQFFGPGTRLTVL.

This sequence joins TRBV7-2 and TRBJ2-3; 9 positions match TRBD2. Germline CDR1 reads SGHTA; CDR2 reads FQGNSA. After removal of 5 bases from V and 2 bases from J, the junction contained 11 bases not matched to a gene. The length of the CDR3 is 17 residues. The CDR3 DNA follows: TGTGCCAGCAGCAGAAGCTTCCTAGCGGGACCCACAGATACGCAGTATTTT. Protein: CASSRSFLAGPTDTQYF. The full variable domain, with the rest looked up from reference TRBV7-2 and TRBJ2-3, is GAGVSQSPSNKVTEKGKDVELRCDPISGHTALYWYRQSLGQGLEFLIYFQGNSAPDKSGLPSDRFSAERTGGSVSTLTIQRTQQEDSAVYLCASSRSFLAGPTDTQYFGPGTRLTVL.

CDR3 region: CASSLLLKGKGIGGELFF. In DNA form, the CDR3 reads TGTGCCAGCAGCCTATTACTGAAGGGGAAAGGAATTGGCGGGGAGCTGTTTTTT. The chain joins TRBV7-6 to TRBJ2-2; a weak D match, TRBD1 (5 bases). The CDR3 runs to 18 residues. CDR1 is SGHVS, CDR2 FNYEAQ, per germline. V lost 5 bases, J lost 7 bases, and 26 bases lay in between.

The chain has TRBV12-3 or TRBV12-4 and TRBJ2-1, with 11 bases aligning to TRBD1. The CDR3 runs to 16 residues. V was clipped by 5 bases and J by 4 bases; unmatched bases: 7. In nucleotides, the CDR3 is TGTGCCAGCAGTAGAGGACAGGGGGCTGTGTACAATGAGCAGTTCTTC. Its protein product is CASSRGQGAVYNEQFF.

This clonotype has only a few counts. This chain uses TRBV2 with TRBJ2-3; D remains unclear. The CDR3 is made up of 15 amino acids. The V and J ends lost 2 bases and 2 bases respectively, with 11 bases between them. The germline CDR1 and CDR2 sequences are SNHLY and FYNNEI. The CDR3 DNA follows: TGTGCCAGCAGTGAAAGGCAGACACCCACAGATACGCAGTATTTT. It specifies CASSERQTPTDTQYF.

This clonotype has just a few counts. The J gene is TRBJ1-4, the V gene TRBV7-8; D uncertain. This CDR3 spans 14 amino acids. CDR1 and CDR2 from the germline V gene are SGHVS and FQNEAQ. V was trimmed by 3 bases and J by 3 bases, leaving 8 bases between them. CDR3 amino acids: CASSFLGSNEKLFF. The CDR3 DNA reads TGTGCCAGCAGCTTTTTGGGGTCTAATGAAAAACTGTTTTTT.